This TCR beta chain was sequenced during a study of OX40 agonist ivuxolimab in advanced cancers. Whole-study context: Every 2 weeks, patients got intravenous ivuxolimab at one of six dose levels (0.01-10 mg/kg). Treatment received earlier with anti-PD-1, anti-PD-L1 or anti-CTLA-4 agents was allowed, and over 30% had some. Whole-study findings and limits: Doses of 0.1 to 3.0 mg/kg were accompanied by clonal expansion of CD4+ and CD8+ blood T cells by week 6. Expansion of clones was among the lowest in partial responders at 0.1-3.0 mg/kg.

Profiled with immunoSEQ multiplex PCR; TCRdb holds only in-frame clones, not every one. The sample has around 64,000 clones, approximately 90% seen once; the top ten hold about 0.75%. The ends lost 5 bases at V and 6 bases at J; junction bases unmatched: 4. Germline CDR1 and CDR2: SGHVS and FQNEAQ. The CDR3 is 14 amino acids. This clone appeared once. Its specificity is not known. The receptor was isolated from an adult with an advanced solid tumor such as melanoma, head and neck, liver or kidney cancer. The sequencing used CD4+ or CD8+ T cells sorted from blood, collected in a trial of the OX40 agonist ivuxolimab. The chain carries TRBV7-8 and TRBJ2-2; 9 nucleotides line up with TRBD1. The CDR3 loop is CASSPDRGSGELFF. The CDR3 DNA reads TGTGCCAGCAGCCCGGACAGGGGATCCGGGGAGCTGTTTTTT. Combining the CDR3 with reference TRBV7-8 and TRBJ2-2 gives the whole variable domain GAGVSQSPRYKVAKRGQDVALRCDPISGHVSLFWYQQALGQGPEFLTYFQNEAQLDKSGLPSDRFFAERPEGSVSTLKIQRTQQEDSAVYLCASSPDRGSGELFFGEGSRLTVL.